The 11 T cell receptor beta chains below were found in one sample sequenced in a study of T cell responses to AZD1222 COVID-19 vaccine. TCRdb's copy holds only in-frame clones and misses some; the assay was immunoSEQ multiplex PCR. The repertoire holds 150,000 to 200,000 clones, with around nine tenths as singletons. The starting material was peripheral blood, obtained on day 0 of AZD1222 vaccination. The receptor set was obtained from an adult in good health.

This clone was observed a single time. J is TRBJ2-7 and V is TRBV9; the match to TRBD1 covers 11 bases. This CDR3 has 15 amino acids. Germline trimming cut 3 bases from V and 0 bases from J; bases unmatched to any gene: 2. The germline V gene has CDR1 SGDLS and CDR2 YYNGEE. In nucleotides, the CDR3 is TGTGCCAGCAGCGCCGGGACAGGGGGCTCCTACGAGCAGTACTTC. This gives the protein CASSAGTGGSYEQYF.

The J gene is TRBJ2-7, the V gene TRBV4-3; 7 positions match TRBD1. The V gene end was trimmed by 4 bases and the J gene end by 4 bases; junction bases not matched to a gene: 10. CDR1 is LGHNA, CDR2 YSLEER, per germline. The CDR3 has 15 amino acids. CDR3 nucleotide sequence: TGCGCCAGCAGCCCGACCCGAGCAGGGGGATACGAGCAGTACTTC. It specifies CASSPTRAGGYEQYF.

This clone was detected only once. V is TRBV27 and J is TRBJ2-1, with TRBD1 matching over 7 bases. CDR1 and CDR2 (germline): MNHEY, SMNVEV (reference sequence). V was pared by 5 bases and J by 10 bases, with 17 bases of the junction left unmatched. This CDR3 comprises 16 residues. CDR3 DNA: TGTGCCAGCAGTCCTAGAGGGGGCAGGCCATTATCCGAGCAGTTCTTC. Translated: CASSPRGGRPLSEQFF.

This clone has only one observation. This sequence joins TRBV3-1 (or the pseudogene TRBV3-2) and TRBJ1-2; the match to TRBD1 covers 9 bases. V shed 4 bases and J 0 bases; nucleotides not matched to a gene: 6. The CDR3 totals 16 residues. In germline, CDR1 is LGHDT, CDR2 YNNKEL (reference sequence). CDR3 nucleotides: TGTGCCAGCAGCCCCCTGGACAGGGGAGCTAACTATGGCTACACCTTC. This translates into CASSPLDRGANYGYTF.

With regard to this clone: Different DNA sequences within this sample yield the same CDR3. V usage is TRBV9 and J usage is TRBJ1-5; D is perhaps TRBD1 (5 bases). Trimming took off 4 bases at V and 2 bases at J, with 10 bases between the two ends. The CDR3 extends over 14 amino acids. Germline values: CDR1 SGDLS, CDR2 YYNGEE. The CDR3 DNA is TGTGCCAGCAGCCCGGGAGGGGGCAATCAGCCCCAGCATTTT. This sequence encodes CASSPGGGNQPQHF.

This rearrangement joins TRBV19 to TRBJ1-1; no clear D. Per the germline V gene, CDR1 is LNHDA and CDR2 is SQIVND (reference sequence). V dropped 5 bases and J dropped 2 bases, with 15 bases sitting between them. The CDR3 has 15 residues. The CDR3: CASSLREKLNTEAFF. CDR3 sequence (DNA): TGTGCCAGTAGTTTGCGAGAGAAACTAAACACTGAAGCTTTCTTT.

J is TRBJ2-7 and V is TRBV19; TRBD2 matches at 9 bases. The V and J ends lost 5 bases and 0 bases, in that order; junction bases with no gene match: 8. The length of the CDR3 is 16 residues. Germline V lookup: CDR1 LNHDA, CDR2 SQIVND (reference sequence). In DNA, the CDR3 is TGTGCCAGTAGTGGCCGCGGTAGCGGGAGCTCCTACGAGCAGTACTTC. It encodes CASSGRGSGSSYEQYF. Variable domain in full (rest from reference TRBV19 and TRBJ2-7): DGGITQSPKYLFRKEGQNVTLSCEQNLNHDAMYWYRQDPGQGLRLIYYSQIVNDFQKGDIAEGYSVSREKKESFPLTVTSAQKNPTAFYLCASSGRGSGSSYEQYFGPGTRLTVT.

The chain couples TRBV15 to TRBJ1-2, with D perhaps matching TRBD1 (5 bases). CDR1 is LNHNV and CDR2 is YYDKDF in the germline V gene (reference sequence). Trimming cost V 0 bases and J 8 bases, with 16 bases left between them. The CDR3 runs to 15 residues. This chain's CDR3 is CATSRDSRVSRGYTF. Written as DNA, the CDR3 is TGTGCCACCAGCAGAGACTCCAGGGTATCGCGGGGCTACACCTTC.

V is TRBV11-2 and J is TRBJ2-7; D call uncertain. The CDR3 is made up of 16 amino acids. CDR1 and CDR2 from the germline V gene are SGHAT and FQNNGV. Trimming left V 0 bases short and J 5 bases short, with 17 bases between. This CDR3 reads CASSLDLGMGSDEQYF. The CDR3 DNA is TGTGCCAGCAGCTTAGATTTGGGGATGGGGTCCGACGAGCAGTACTTC. Looking up the rest from reference TRBV11-2 and TRBJ2-7 gives the full variable domain: EAGVAQSPRYKIIEKRQSVAFWCNPISGHATLYWYQQILGQGPKLLIQFQNNGVVDDSQLPKDRFSAERLKGVDSTLKIQPAKLEDSAVYLCASSLDLGMGSDEQYFGPGTRLTVT.

The V gene is TRBV12-3 or TRBV12-4, the J gene TRBJ2-3, with unresolved D. The CDR3 totals 10 residues. The V gene lost 5 bases and the J gene lost 5 bases, with 2 bases spanning the gap. This chain's CDR3 is CASSQDTQYF. CDR3 DNA sequence: TGTGCCAGCAGTCAAGATACGCAGTATTTT.

The chain employs TRBV7-8 and TRBJ1-1; D gene ambiguous. Germline CDR1 SGHVS, CDR2 FQNEAQ. Trimming removed 4 bases from V and 0 bases from J, with 18 bases in between. The CDR3 is made up of 17 amino acids. CDR3 amino acids: CASSSPRIEWVNTEAFF. CDR3 nucleotide sequence: TGTGCCAGCAGCTCGCCGAGGATTGAGTGGGTGAACACTGAAGCTTTCTTT.